These 11 T cell receptor beta chains share one sample of origin, sequenced in a study of CD8 T cells in ankylosing spondylitis (dated by TCRdb to 2015 to 2018). On the study overall, not on this receptor specifically: Blood from ankylosing spondylitis patients appeared to be characterized by a TCR beta motif made up of under ten highly homologous amino acid variants.

Antigens for these TCRs are unknown. The method was 5' RACE. The listed sequencing device is Illumina HiSeq 2500. Clones were called with MiXCR by TCRdb after fastp trimmed the public reads at Q25, and only in-frame beta chains were retained. One record per CDR3 amino acid sequence lists the most common genes and DNA. In this sample the table shows about 540,000 distinct CDR3 sequences, 10% to 15% of which occur a single time. Nearly 7% of the sample is taken by the ten largest. Sequenced: blood, either unsorted or a sorted T cell fraction (not recorded which). The receptors here all came from a male donor with ankylosing spondylitis.

A few counts support this clonotype. The rearrangement uses TRBV6-4 and TRBJ2-1; 9 bases agree with TRBD1. Per germline, CDR1 MRHNA and CDR2 SNTAGT. The CDR3 is 15 amino acids. J lost 8 bases, V lost 0 bases, and 5 bases had no gene match. CDR3 region: CASSDSRTGVDEQFF. The CDR3 bases are TGTGCCAGCAGTGACTCCCGGACAGGGGTGGATGAGCAGTTCTTC.

V and J are TRBV20-1 and TRBJ1-1; D gene unclear. The germline gives CDR1 DFQATT, CDR2 SNEGSKA (reference sequence). The CDR3 covers 21 residues. Trimming stripped 3 bases from V and 5 bases from J, with 37 bases between. Here the CDR3 DNA reads TGCAGTGCTAGGAGCCATTCAACAGTCGCTGCCGAGGTGGGCCTTCGGACTGAAGCTTTCTTT. Its protein product is CSARSHSTVAAEVGLRTEAFF.

This rearrangement joins TRBV20-1 to TRBJ1-5; D not resolved. The germline V and J ends were trimmed by 3 bases and 6 bases, with 15 bases remaining between them. The CDR3 is 14 amino acids. Germline lookup yields CDR1 DFQATT and CDR2 SNEGSKA (reference sequence). In nucleotides, the CDR3 is TGCAGTGCTAGGCTCCCCGGGGTGAGTCAGCCCCAGCATTTT. Translating it yields CSARLPGVSQPQHF.

As for this clonotype: One junction end does not reproduce the germline sequence, and a read error may be involved. The chain couples TRBV20-1 to TRBJ2-1; D is perhaps TRBD2 (6 bases). Per germline, CDR1 DFQATT and CDR2 SNEGSKA (reference sequence). The CDR3 covers 16 residues. CDR3 residues: CSADGSGSRLYNEQFF. The CDR3 coding sequence is TGCAGTGCTGACGGGAGCGGGTCCCGTTTGTACAATGAACAGTTCTTC.

The chain couples TRBV3-1 to TRBJ1-5; TRBD1 agrees at 9 bases. The CDR3 has 15 amino acids. The germline gives CDR1 LGHDT, CDR2 YNNKEL (reference sequence). V lost 4 bases to trimming and J lost 5 bases; unmatched junction nucleotides: 6. This CDR3 is CASSPWTGVHQPQHF. The CDR3 nucleotides read TGTGCCAGCAGCCCGTGGACAGGGGTGCATCAGCCCCAGCATTTT. Based on the CDR3 plus reference TRBV3-1 and TRBJ1-5, the full variable domain is DTAVSQTPKYLVTQMGNDKSIKCEQNLGHDTMYWYKQDSKKFLKIMFSYNNKELIINETVPNRFSPKSPDKAHLNLHINSLELGDSAVYFCASSPWTGVHQPQHFGDGTRLSIL.

This clonotype was seen a few times. The CDR3 DNA reads as TGTGCCAGCAGTGAGGTTCCGCAACCTGACTATGGCTACACCTTC. This sequence encodes CASSEVPQPDYGYTF. The rearrangement joins TRBV6-1 to TRBJ1-2, with D uncertain. Germline-derived CDR1 and CDR2 are MNHNS and SASEGT. This CDR3 spans 15 amino acids. V was pared by 3 bases and J by 3 bases, with 14 bases between.

This clonotype was seen repeatedly, ten times or more. The CDR3 nucleotides are TGTGCCAGCAGCCAAGATTCGGCGGGAGGGCGGTACGAGCAGTACGTC. It yields the protein CASSQDSAGGRYEQYV. The chain has TRBV3-1 and TRBJ2-7; 9 bases agree with TRBD2. The germline V gene encodes CDR1 LGHDT and CDR2 YNNKEL (reference sequence). V was pared by 0 bases and J by 4 bases, with 7 bases of the junction left unmatched. This CDR3 spans 16 amino acids.

This clonotype was seen at least ten times. The chain recombines TRBV12-3 or TRBV12-4 with TRBJ1-5, with TRBD1 as a possible D gene (5 bases). The CDR3 covers 14 residues. Trimming took off 3 bases at V and 4 bases at J, with 10 bases between the two ends. In DNA form, the CDR3 reads TGTGCCAGCAGTTTCGACAGTGGGAATCAGCCCCAGCATTTT. It encodes CASSFDSGNQPQHF.

CDR3 nucleotide sequence: TGCAGTGCTAGAGATCCGGGGGGGCTGGATGGCTACACCTTC. Protein: CSARDPGGLDGYTF. The chain employs TRBV20-1 and TRBJ1-2; possible D gene TRBD1, 6 bases. The CDR3 runs 14 residues. Looked up from germline, CDR1 is DFQATT and CDR2 is SNEGSKA (reference sequence). Trimming took 0 bases from V and 6 from J, leaving 14 bases between them.

The V call is TRBV24-1, the J call TRBJ2-1, with 8 bases that match TRBD2. The germline gives CDR1 KGHDR, CDR2 SFDVKD. The CDR3 sequence is 15 residues long. V trimming: 7 bases; J trimming: 6 bases; junction bases outside the gene matches: 10. CDR3 sequence reads: CATSLGTRIGNEQFF. CDR3 DNA sequence: TGTGCCACCAGCCTCGGGACTAGAATCGGCAATGAGCAGTTCTTC.

The CDR3 is CASSYSIIVGFTEAFF. The DNA of the CDR3 is TGTGCCAGCAGTTACTCGATCATAGTGGGGTTCACTGAAGCTTTCTTT. The V gene is TRBV6-5, the J gene TRBJ1-1; D is unresolved. The ends were cut back, 0 bases at V and 4 bases at J, with 15 bases in the middle. The length of the CDR3 is 16 residues. CDR1 and CDR2 (germline): MNHEY, SVGAGI.